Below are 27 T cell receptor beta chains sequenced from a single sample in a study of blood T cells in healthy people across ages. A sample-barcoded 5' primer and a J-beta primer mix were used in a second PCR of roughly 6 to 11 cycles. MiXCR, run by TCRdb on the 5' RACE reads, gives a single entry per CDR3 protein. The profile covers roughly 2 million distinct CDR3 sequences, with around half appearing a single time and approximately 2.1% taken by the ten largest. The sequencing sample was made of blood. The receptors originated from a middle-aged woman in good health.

CDR3 protein: CASSFDQGPTDTQYF. CDR3 DNA: TGTGCCAGCAGCTTTGATCAGGGCCCCACAGATACGCAGTATTTT. The chain couples TRBV11-2 to TRBJ2-3, with a possible D match to TRBD1 (5 bases). V was pared by 3 bases and J by 2 bases, with 12 bases between. Germline CDR1 reads SGHAT; CDR2 reads FQNNGV. CDR3 length: 15 amino acids.

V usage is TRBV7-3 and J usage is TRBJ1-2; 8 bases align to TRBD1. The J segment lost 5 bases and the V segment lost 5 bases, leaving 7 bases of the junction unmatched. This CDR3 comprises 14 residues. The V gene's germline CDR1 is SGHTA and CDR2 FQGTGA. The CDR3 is CASSVGTGAYGYTF. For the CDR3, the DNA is TGTGCCAGCAGCGTCGGGACAGGCGCATATGGCTACACCTTC.

This chain's CDR3 is CSARKRGGLTDTQYF. The DNA for the CDR3 is TGCAGTGCCAGAAAGCGGGGGGGACTCACAGATACGCAGTATTTT. The V call is TRBV20-1, the J call TRBJ2-3; TRBD2 agrees at 10 bases. Unmatched junction bases numbered 8, after V lost 6 bases and J lost 2 bases. The CDR3 loop spans 15 amino acids. Germline values: CDR1 DFQATT, CDR2 SNEGSKA (reference sequence).

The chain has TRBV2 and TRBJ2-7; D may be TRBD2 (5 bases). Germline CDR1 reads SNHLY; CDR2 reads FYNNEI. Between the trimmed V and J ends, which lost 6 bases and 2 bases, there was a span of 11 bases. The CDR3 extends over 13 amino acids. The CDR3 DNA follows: TGTGCCAGCAGCAGACTAATCACCTACGAGCAGTACTTC. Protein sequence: CASSRLITYEQYF.

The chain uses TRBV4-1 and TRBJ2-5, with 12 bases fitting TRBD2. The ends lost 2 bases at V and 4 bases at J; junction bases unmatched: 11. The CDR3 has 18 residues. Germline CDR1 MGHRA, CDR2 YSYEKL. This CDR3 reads CASSQIRLAGGLGETQYF. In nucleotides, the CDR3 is TGCGCCAGCAGCCAAATCAGGCTAGCGGGGGGGCTGGGAGAGACCCAGTACTTC.

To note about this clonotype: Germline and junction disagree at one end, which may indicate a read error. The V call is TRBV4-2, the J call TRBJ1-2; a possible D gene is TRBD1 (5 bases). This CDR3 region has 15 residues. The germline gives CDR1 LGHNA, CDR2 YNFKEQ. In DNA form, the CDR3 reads TGTGCCAGCAGCCAAGAGAGGGGCCAGACCTATGGCTGCACCTTC. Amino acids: CASSQERGQTYGCTF.

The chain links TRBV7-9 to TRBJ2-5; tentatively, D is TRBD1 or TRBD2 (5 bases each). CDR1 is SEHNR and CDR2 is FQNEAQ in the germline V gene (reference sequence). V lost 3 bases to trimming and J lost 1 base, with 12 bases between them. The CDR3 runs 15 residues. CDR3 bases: TGTGCCAGCAGCTTCGGGACGCTAAGCCAAGAGACCCAGTACTTC. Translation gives CASSFGTLSQETQYF.

The CDR3 loop reads CASSYSIAGPYTF. In nucleotides, the CDR3 is TGTGCCAGCAGTTACTCGATCGCAGGACCTTACACCTTC. The chain combines TRBV6-2 or TRBV6-3 with TRBJ1-2, with D uncertain. From germline, CDR1 is MNHEY and CDR2 SVGEGT. The germline V and J ends were trimmed by 0 bases and 11 bases, with 13 bases remaining between them. The CDR3 extends over 13 amino acids.

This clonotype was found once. CDR3 amino acids: CSARWTGVGYGYTF. CDR3 DNA: TGCAGTGCTAGGTGGACAGGAGTAGGCTATGGCTACACCTTC. The chain employs TRBV20-1 and TRBJ1-2, with 7 bases lining up with TRBD1. V lost 3 bases to trimming and J lost 4 bases; unmatched junction nucleotides: 8. CDR1 is DFQATT and CDR2 is SNEGSKA in the germline V gene (reference sequence). The CDR3 is 14 amino acids.

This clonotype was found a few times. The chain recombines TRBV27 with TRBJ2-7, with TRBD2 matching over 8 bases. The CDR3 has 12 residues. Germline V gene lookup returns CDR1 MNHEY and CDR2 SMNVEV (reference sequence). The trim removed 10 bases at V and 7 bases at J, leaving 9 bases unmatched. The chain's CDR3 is CATRGGLGEQYF. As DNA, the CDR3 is TGTGCCACCCGCGGGGGGTTGGGGGAGCAGTACTTC.

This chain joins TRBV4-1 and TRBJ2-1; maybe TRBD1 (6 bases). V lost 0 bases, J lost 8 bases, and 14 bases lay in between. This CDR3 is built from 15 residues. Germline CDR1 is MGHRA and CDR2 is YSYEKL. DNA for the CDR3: TGCGCCAGCAGCCAAGAAAGGGGGACCCGGGATGAGCAGTTCTTC. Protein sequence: CASSQERGTRDEQFF.

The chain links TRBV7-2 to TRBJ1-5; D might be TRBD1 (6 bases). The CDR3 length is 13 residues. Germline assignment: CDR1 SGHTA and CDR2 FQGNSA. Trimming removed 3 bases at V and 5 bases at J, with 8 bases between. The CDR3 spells CASSFRGDQPQHF. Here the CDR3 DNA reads TGTGCCAGCAGCTTCAGGGGTGATCAGCCCCAGCATTTT.

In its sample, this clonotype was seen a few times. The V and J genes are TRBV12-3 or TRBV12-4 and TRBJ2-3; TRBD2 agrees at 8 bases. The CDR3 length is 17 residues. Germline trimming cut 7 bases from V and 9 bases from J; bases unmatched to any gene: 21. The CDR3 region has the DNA TGTGCCAGCAAATCAATAAGCGGGGGTCCCGCGGGAGGCACGCAGTATTTT. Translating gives CASKSISGGPAGGTQYF.

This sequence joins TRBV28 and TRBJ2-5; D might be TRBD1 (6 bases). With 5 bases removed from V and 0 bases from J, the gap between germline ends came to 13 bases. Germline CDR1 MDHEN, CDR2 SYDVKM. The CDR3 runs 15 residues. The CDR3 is CASSLYRDNQETQYF. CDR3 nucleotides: TGTGCCAGCAGTCTCTACCGGGACAACCAAGAGACCCAGTACTTC.

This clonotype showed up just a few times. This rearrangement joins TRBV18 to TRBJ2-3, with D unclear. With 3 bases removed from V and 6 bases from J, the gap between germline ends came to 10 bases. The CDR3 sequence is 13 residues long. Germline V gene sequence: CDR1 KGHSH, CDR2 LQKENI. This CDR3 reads CASSPTIADTQYF. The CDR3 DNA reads TGTGCCAGCTCACCGACGATAGCCGATACGCAGTATTTT.

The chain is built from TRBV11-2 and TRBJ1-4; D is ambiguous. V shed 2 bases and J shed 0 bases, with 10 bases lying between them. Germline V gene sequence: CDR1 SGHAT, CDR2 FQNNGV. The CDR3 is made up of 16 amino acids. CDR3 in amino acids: CASSLRLGSTNEKLFF. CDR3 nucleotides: TGTGCCAGCAGCTTAAGGTTGGGGTCAACTAATGAAAAACTGTTTTTT. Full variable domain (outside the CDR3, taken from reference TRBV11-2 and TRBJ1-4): EAGVAQSPRYKIIEKRQSVAFWCNPISGHATLYWYQQILGQGPKLLIQFQNNGVVDDSQLPKDRFSAERLKGVDSTLKIQPAKLEDSAVYLCASSLRLGSTNEKLFFGSGTQLSVL.

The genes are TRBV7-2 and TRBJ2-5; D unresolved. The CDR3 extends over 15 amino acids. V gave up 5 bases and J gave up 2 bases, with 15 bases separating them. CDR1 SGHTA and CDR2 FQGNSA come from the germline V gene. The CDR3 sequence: CASSRGGPAQETQYF. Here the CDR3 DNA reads TGTGCCAGCAGCCGCGGTGGGCCCGCTCAAGAGACCCAGTACTTC. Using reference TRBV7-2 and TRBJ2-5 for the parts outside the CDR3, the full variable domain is GAGVSQSPSNKVTEKGKDVELRCDPISGHTALYWYRQSLGQGLEFLIYFQGNSAPDKSGLPSDRFSAERTGGSVSTLTIQRTQQEDSAVYLCASSRGGPAQETQYFGPGTRLLVL.

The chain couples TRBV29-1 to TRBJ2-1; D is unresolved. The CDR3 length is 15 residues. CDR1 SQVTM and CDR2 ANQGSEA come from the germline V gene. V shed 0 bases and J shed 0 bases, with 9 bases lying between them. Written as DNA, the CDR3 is TGCAGCGTTGAAGAAGCCAGGACCTCCTACAATGAGCAGTTCTTC. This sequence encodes CSVEEARTSYNEQFF.

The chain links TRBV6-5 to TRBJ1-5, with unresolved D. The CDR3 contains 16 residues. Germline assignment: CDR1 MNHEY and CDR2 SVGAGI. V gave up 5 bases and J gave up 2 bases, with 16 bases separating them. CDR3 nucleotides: TGTGCCAGCAGTACCCGGAGTGGGGTCGGCAATCAGCCCCAGCATTTT. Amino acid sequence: CASSTRSGVGNQPQHF.

The DNA of the CDR3 is TGTGCCAGCGTAGACGGGACCCCAGATACGCAGTATTTT. The encoded protein is CASVDGTPDTQYF. This chain uses TRBV6-2 or TRBV6-3 with TRBJ2-3; D assignment may be TRBD1 or TRBD2 (5 bases each). V lost 8 bases to trimming and J lost 4 bases, with 13 bases between them. This CDR3 spans 13 amino acids. Germline V gene data show CDR1 as MNHEY and CDR2 as SVGEGT.

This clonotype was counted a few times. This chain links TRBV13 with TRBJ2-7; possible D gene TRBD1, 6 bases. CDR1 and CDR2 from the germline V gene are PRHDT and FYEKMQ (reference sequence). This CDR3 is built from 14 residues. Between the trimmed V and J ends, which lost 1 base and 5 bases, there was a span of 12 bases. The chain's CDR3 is CASSLAGAGNEQYF. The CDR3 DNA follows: TGTGCCAGCAGCTTAGCAGGGGCCGGGAACGAGCAGTACTTC.

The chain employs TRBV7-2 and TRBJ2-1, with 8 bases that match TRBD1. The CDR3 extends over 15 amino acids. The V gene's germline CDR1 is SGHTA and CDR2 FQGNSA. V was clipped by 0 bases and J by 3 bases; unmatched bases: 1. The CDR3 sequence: CASSLATGGYNEQFF. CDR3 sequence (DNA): TGTGCCAGCAGCTTAGCAACAGGGGGCTACAATGAGCAGTTCTTC.

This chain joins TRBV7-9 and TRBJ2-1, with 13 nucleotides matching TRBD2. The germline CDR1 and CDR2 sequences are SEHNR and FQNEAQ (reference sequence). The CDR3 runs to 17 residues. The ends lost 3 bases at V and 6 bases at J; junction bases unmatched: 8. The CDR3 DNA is TGTGCCAGCAGCTTGAGACTAGCGGGGGGCGACTTCAATGAGCAGTTCTTC. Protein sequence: CASSLRLAGGDFNEQFF.

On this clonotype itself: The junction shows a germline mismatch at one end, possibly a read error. CDR3 region: CASSSPDQEAQYF. CDR3 nucleotide sequence: TGTGCCAGCAGTTCACCTGACCAAGAGGCCCAGTACTTC. This sequence joins TRBV12-3 or TRBV12-4 and TRBJ2-5; D ambiguous. This CDR3 spans 13 amino acids.

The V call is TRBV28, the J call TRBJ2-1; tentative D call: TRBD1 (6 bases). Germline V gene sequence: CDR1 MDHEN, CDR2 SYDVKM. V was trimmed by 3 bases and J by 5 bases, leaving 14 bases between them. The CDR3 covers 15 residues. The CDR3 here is CASSFPGQYDNEQFF. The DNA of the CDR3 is TGTGCCAGCAGTTTCCCCGGACAGTACGACAATGAGCAGTTCTTC. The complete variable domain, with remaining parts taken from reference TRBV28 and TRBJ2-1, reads DVKVTQSSRYLVKRTGEKVFLECVQDMDHENMFWYRQDPGLGLRLIYFSYDVKMKEKGDIPEGYSVSREKKERFSLILESASTNQTSMYLCASSFPGQYDNEQFFGPGTRLTVL.

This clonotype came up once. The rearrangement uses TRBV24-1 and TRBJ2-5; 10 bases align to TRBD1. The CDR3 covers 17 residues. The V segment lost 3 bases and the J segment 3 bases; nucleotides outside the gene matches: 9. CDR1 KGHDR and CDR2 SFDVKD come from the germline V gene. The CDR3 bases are TGTGCCACCAGTGATCCCGGACAGGGGGAGGGGGAAGAGACCCAGTACTTC. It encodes CATSDPGQGEGEETQYF.

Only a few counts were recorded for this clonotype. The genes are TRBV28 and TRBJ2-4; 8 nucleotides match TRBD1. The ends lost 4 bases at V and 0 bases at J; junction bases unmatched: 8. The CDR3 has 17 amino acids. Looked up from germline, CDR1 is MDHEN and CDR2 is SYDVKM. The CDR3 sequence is CASSSTPGQGAKNIQYF. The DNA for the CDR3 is TGTGCCAGCAGTTCTACCCCCGGACAGGGAGCCAAAAACATTCAGTACTTC.